These T cell receptor beta chains were read from a single sample in a study of glioma-infiltrating T cells after dendritic cell vaccination. TCRdb's table, derived via immunoSEQ multiplex PCR, lists solely in-frame clones and lacks some. The repertoire holds some 90,000 clones, 80% to 90% seen once, with around 2.2% in the top ten. Sequenced material: blood, taken after dendritic cell vaccination. These receptor sequences come from a human donor with glioblastoma. Each CDR3 is given with its conserved first and last residue.

j_call: TRBJ1-4
v_call: TRBV5-1
cdr3_aa: CASSLPAGGTVDEKLFF

j_call: TRBJ1-5
v_call: TRBV27
cdr3_aa: CASRGREWSNQPQHF

j_call: TRBJ2-1
v_call: TRBV9
cdr3_aa: CASSVDGSPSYNEQFF

j_call: TRBJ2-1
v_call: TRBV5-1
cdr3_aa: CASSSRQEAYNEQFF

j_call: TRBJ2-5
v_call: TRBV25-1
cdr3_aa: CASSESRGRETQYF

j_call: TRBJ1-5
v_call: TRBV5-1
cdr3_aa: CASSTGEGGQPQHF

j_call: TRBJ1-4
v_call: TRBV6-5
cdr3_aa: CASSQNAGEKLFF

j_call: TRBJ2-5
v_call: TRBV5-6
cdr3_aa: CASSRGTVLETQYF

j_call: TRBJ2-1
v_call: TRBV6-6
cdr3_aa: CASSYRDSTYNEQFF

j_call: TRBJ2-5
v_call: TRBV4-2
cdr3_aa: CASSQDIPSGSRGETQYF

j_call: TRBJ2-3
v_call: TRBV9
cdr3_aa: CASSAGTSITDTQYF

j_call: TRBJ2-2
v_call: TRBV4-1
cdr3_aa: CASSQDRDSLNTGELFF

j_call: TRBJ2-3
v_call: TRBV28
cdr3_aa: CASSRPSSRVTDTQYF

j_call: TRBJ1-1
v_call: TRBV30
cdr3_aa: CAWKGQGASGTEAFF

j_call: TRBJ2-2
v_call: TRBV2
cdr3_aa: CASSGQGTGELFF

j_call: TRBJ2-3
v_call: TRBV4-1
cdr3_aa: CASSQDPSGRGTDTQYF

j_call: TRBJ2-2
v_call: TRBV6-5
cdr3_aa: CASKLDRNTGELFF

j_call: TRBJ1-1
v_call: TRBV7-2
cdr3_aa: CASSLRLSNTEAFF

j_call: TRBJ1-2
v_call: TRBV18
cdr3_aa: CASSPSAYGSGYGYTF

j_call: TRBJ2-1
v_call: TRBV19
cdr3_aa: CASSRLQGGGYNEQFF

j_call: TRBJ2-1
v_call: TRBV29-1
cdr3_aa: CSAPVGSTPYNEQFF

j_call: TRBJ1-4
v_call: TRBV19
cdr3_aa: CASSRDRGRTNEKLFF

j_call: TRBJ2-3
v_call: TRBV2
cdr3_aa: CASSEAAAGTDTQYF

j_call: TRBJ1-5
v_call: TRBV5-1
cdr3_aa: CASSLAGQYHQPQHF

j_call: TRBJ1-3
v_call: TRBV5-1
cdr3_aa: CASSLVTGAGNTIYF

j_call: TRBJ2-5
v_call: TRBV6-1
cdr3_aa: CASSSGQGGETQYF

j_call: TRBJ2-1
v_call: TRBV19
cdr3_aa: CASRQAGLAGATDEQFF

j_call: TRBJ1-4
v_call: TRBV7-6
cdr3_aa: CASSPWTARNEKLFF

j_call: TRBJ1-5
v_call: TRBV15
cdr3_aa: CATSRDGTVGQPQHF

j_call: TRBJ2-7
v_call: TRBV27
cdr3_aa: CASSLRGQFYEQYF

j_call: TRBJ2-7
v_call: TRBV6-6
cdr3_aa: CASRTGTGGDYEQYF

j_call: TRBJ2-1
v_call: TRBV5-1
cdr3_aa: CASSPGQGVSYNEQFF

j_call: TRBJ2-5
v_call: TRBV11-2
cdr3_aa: CASSRGLLWGGKTQYF

j_call: TRBJ2-5
v_call: TRBV27
cdr3_aa: CASSAIENRVGRETQYF

j_call: TRBJ1-3
v_call: TRBV4-1
cdr3_aa: CASSPTGLPGNTIYF

j_call: TRBJ1-5
v_call: TRBV10-3
cdr3_aa: CAISSTGGAGQPQHF

j_call: TRBJ2-7
v_call: TRBV5-1
cdr3_aa: CASSYGDRQGKNEQYF

j_call: TRBJ2-3
v_call: TRBV5-1
cdr3_aa: CASSLGDGLAGMRDTQYF

j_call: TRBJ2-2
v_call: TRBV2
cdr3_aa: CASSGWQGQGELFF

j_call: TRBJ2-5
v_call: TRBV18
cdr3_aa: CASSPPGRNQETQYF

j_call: TRBJ2-7
v_call: TRBV6-1
cdr3_aa: CASSEAHRQGYEQYF

j_call: TRBJ1-2
v_call: TRBV6-5
cdr3_aa: CASTNRGRGYTF

j_call: TRBJ2-7
v_call: TRBV6-5
cdr3_aa: CASSYSRVRSYEQYF

j_call: TRBJ1-3
v_call: TRBV19
cdr3_aa: CASSIEEGGFGNTIYF

j_call: TRBJ1-1
v_call: TRBV5-1
cdr3_aa: CASSQTGEGEAFF

j_call: TRBJ2-5
v_call: TRBV7-6
cdr3_aa: CASSATTGGATETQYF

j_call: TRBJ2-2
v_call: TRBV5-1
cdr3_aa: CASSLATSGRAGELFF

j_call: TRBJ1-5
v_call: TRBV5-6
cdr3_aa: CASSSIQGNQPQHF

j_call: TRBJ2-1
v_call: TRBV6-5
cdr3_aa: CASSYSGAQNEQFF

j_call: TRBJ1-2
v_call: TRBV7-2
cdr3_aa: CASSPTAVDGYTF

j_call: TRBJ2-1
v_call: TRBV19
cdr3_aa: CASSSGTGRYNEQFF

j_call: TRBJ2-2
v_call: TRBV19
cdr3_aa: CASRSTGFTGELFF

j_call: TRBJ2-4
v_call: TRBV6-1
cdr3_aa: CASSRWGRENIQYF

j_call: TRBJ2-7
v_call: TRBV5-6
cdr3_aa: CASSPNPPVRGFDEQYF